The 13 T cell receptor beta chains below come from one sample, sequenced in a study of blood T cells in healthy people across ages. Together with a sample-barcoded 5' primer, a J-beta primer mix was included in a second PCR lasting about 6 to 12 cycles. TCRdb fed the 5' RACE reads into MiXCR, producing one record per CDR3 protein. The sample contains 920,000 or so distinct CDR3 sequences, under 55% of which appear only once. The specimen was blood. The receptors were sampled from an older woman in good health.

The rearrangement links TRBV20-1 to TRBJ2-3; TRBD2 agrees at 9 bases. CDR1 DFQATT and CDR2 SNEGSKA come from the germline V gene (reference sequence). The CDR3 is 13 amino acids. The V segment lost 3 bases and the J segment 4 bases; nucleotides outside the gene matches: 2. The CDR3, as DNA: TGCAGTGCTAGTAGCGGGAGCCCAGATACGCAGTATTTT. Translating gives CSASSGSPDTQYF.

This chain links TRBV2 with TRBJ2-1, with D perhaps matching TRBD1 (5 bases). The length of the CDR3 is 10 residues. Between the trimmed V and J ends, which lost 7 bases and 13 bases, there was a span of 11 bases. From germline, CDR1 is SNHLY and CDR2 FYNNEI. The CDR3 region has the DNA TGTGCCAGCAAGCTGACAGCCCAGTTCTTC. Protein product: CASKLTAQFF.

This clonotype has a count of ten or more. The chain couples TRBV12-3 or TRBV12-4 to TRBJ2-5; maybe TRBD2 (6 bases). V dropped 5 bases and J dropped 4 bases, with 14 bases sitting between them. This CDR3 spans 14 amino acids. This chain's CDR3 is CASSLGGFGETQYF. In nucleotides, the CDR3 is TGTGCCAGCAGTCTAGGAGGGTTCGGAGAGACCCAGTACTTC.

This CDR3 is CASSHLAGGKDNEQFF. Written as DNA, the CDR3 is TGTGCCAGCAGCCATCTAGCGGGAGGAAAGGACAATGAGCAGTTCTTC. The chain employs TRBV7-9 and TRBJ2-1, with 11 bases aligning to TRBD2. With 5 bases clipped from V and 5 bases from J, the junction kept 8 bases outside the gene matches. Germline V CDR1 and CDR2: SEHNR, FQNEAQ (reference sequence). The CDR3 extends over 16 amino acids.

The CDR3 nucleotides are TGTGCCACCAGTGATCCGGCACGAGATACGCAGTATTTT. The encoded protein is CATSDPARDTQYF. This chain joins TRBV24-1 and TRBJ2-3, with D unresolved. The CDR3 is 13 residues long. Trimming took 3 bases from V and 5 from J, leaving 8 bases between them. Germline V CDR1 and CDR2: KGHDR, SFDVKD.

The genes are TRBV7-2 and TRBJ2-1; TRBD1 agrees at 7 bases. Unmatched junction bases numbered 6, after V lost 1 base and J lost 6 bases. This CDR3 has 15 residues. Germline V CDR1 and CDR2: SGHTA, FQGNSA. In DNA form, the CDR3 reads TGTGCCAGCAGCTTAGATGTGACAGGGTTCAATGAGCAGTTCTTC. Encoded protein: CASSLDVTGFNEQFF.

This clonotype came up once. The rearrangement joins TRBV29-1 to TRBJ1-1; tentatively, D is TRBD1 (5 bases). CDR1 is SQVTM, CDR2 ANQGSEA, per germline. Trimming took off 8 bases at V and 2 bases at J, with 18 bases between the two ends. This CDR3 region has 14 residues. Here the CDR3 reads CSTVRGKINTEAFF. CDR3 nucleotide sequence: TGCAGCACCGTTCGGGGGAAGATTAACACTGAAGCTTTCTTT.

The genes are TRBV4-1 and TRBJ2-7; a weak D match, TRBD1 (6 bases). V gave up 4 bases and J gave up 5 bases, with 12 bases separating them. The germline V gene encodes CDR1 MGHRA and CDR2 YSYEKL. The CDR3 extends over 13 amino acids. The CDR3 here is CASSLRGYHEQYF. The DNA of the CDR3 is TGCGCCAGCAGCCTCAGGGGTTACCACGAGCAGTACTTC.

The chain links TRBV10-3 to TRBJ1-4; no reliable D call. Germline assignment: CDR1 ENHRY and CDR2 SYGVKD. Deletions cut 2 bases from V and 8 bases from J, with 9 bases between. The CDR3 extends over 13 amino acids. CDR3 coding DNA: TGTGCCATCAGTGAGAAGGCGGAAGAAAAACTGTTTTTT. This gives the protein CAISEKAEEKLFF.

This clonotype was picked up many times. This CDR3 reads CASTDHPRETQYF. The DNA of the CDR3 is TGTGCCAGCACGGACCACCCAAGGGAGACCCAGTACTTC. V usage is TRBV12-3 or TRBV12-4 and J usage is TRBJ2-5, with D uncertain. The V and J ends lost 7 bases and 5 bases respectively, with 14 bases between them. CDR3 size: 13 residues.

This clonotype has a handful of counts. The chain is built from TRBV7-2 and TRBJ2-1, with D perhaps given as TRBD1 or TRBD2 (8 bases each). This CDR3 comprises 15 residues. Trimming shortened V by 5 bases and J by 3 bases, and 14 bases separated the two germline ends. Looked up from germline, CDR1 is SGHTA and CDR2 is FQGNSA. CDR3 DNA: TGTGCCAGCAGCCGTAGCGGGACAGGCTACAATGAGCAGTTCTTC. As protein: CASSRSGTGYNEQFF.

The V call is TRBV20-1, the J call TRBJ1-1; perhaps TRBD1 as D (5 bases). The CDR3 runs to 12 residues. Per the germline V gene, CDR1 is DFQATT and CDR2 is SNEGSKA (reference sequence). The germline V and J ends were trimmed by 3 bases and 5 bases, with 10 bases remaining between them. The CDR3 is CSASRGWTEAFF. CDR3 coding DNA: TGCAGTGCTAGTCGGGGGTGGACTGAAGCTTTCTTT.

Only a few counts were recorded for this clonotype. This chain joins TRBV5-1 and TRBJ2-3; possibly TRBD2 for D (6 bases). The germline V and J ends were trimmed by 0 bases and 4 bases, with 12 bases remaining between them. The CDR3 sequence is 15 residues long. CDR1 is SGHRS and CDR2 is YFSETQ in the germline V gene. DNA of the CDR3: TGCGCCAGCAGCTTGGACGGTAGCGGATCAGATACGCAGTATTTT. The encoded protein is CASSLDGSGSDTQYF.